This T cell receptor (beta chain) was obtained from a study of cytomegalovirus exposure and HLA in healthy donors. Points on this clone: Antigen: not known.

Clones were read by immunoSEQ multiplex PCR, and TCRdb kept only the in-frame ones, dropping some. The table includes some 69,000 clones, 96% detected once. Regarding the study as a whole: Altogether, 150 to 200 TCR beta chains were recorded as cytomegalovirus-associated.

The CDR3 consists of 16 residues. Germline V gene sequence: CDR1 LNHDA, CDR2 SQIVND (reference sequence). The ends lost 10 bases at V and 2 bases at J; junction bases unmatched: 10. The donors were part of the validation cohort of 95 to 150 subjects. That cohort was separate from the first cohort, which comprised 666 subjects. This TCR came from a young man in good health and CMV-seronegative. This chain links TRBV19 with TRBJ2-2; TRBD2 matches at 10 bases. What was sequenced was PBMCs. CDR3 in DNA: TGTGCCACCTCAGTAGCGGGAGGAATAAACACCGGGGAGCTGTTTTTT. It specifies CATSVAGGINTGELFF.